Shown below are 18 T cell receptor beta chains from a single sample sequenced in a study of regulatory T cells in long-lasting Graves disease. Indicated time point: persistent/refractory GD, antithyroid drugs over 5 years with positive TRAb. Generation of the TCR library employed RNA extracted from PBMCs. Libraries of TCR beta came from iRepertoire HTBI primers plus Arm-PCR of CDR3 regions. TCRdb independently ran MiXCR on the multiplex PCR reads; one entry per CDR3 protein. The sample includes 400,000 to 500,000 distinct CDR3 sequences, around a fifth of them seen just once. Here the sequenced sample was peripheral blood mononuclear cells (PBMCs), taken when the disease was refractory, from a patient treated with antithyroid drugs. Receptor source: a female donor with Graves disease.

This clonotype was seen a few times. V gene TRBV7-2 combines with J gene TRBJ1-1; 9 nucleotides align to TRBD1. Germline lookup yields CDR1 SGHTA and CDR2 FQGNSA. The CDR3 runs to 12 residues. V lost 9 bases to trimming and J lost 6 bases; unmatched junction nucleotides: 5. The chain's CDR3 is CASGRTGAEAFF. CDR3 DNA sequence: TGTGCCAGTGGCAGGACAGGGGCTGAAGCTTTCTTT.

This clonotype was observed a few times. The chain carries TRBV20-1 and TRBJ1-2; tentatively, D is TRBD1 (5 bases). The CDR3 covers 14 residues. Germline CDR1 reads DFQATT; CDR2 reads SNEGSKA (reference sequence). V gave up 1 base and J gave up 3 bases, with 12 bases separating them. CDR3 amino acids: CSARAWRGDYGYTF. The CDR3 DNA reads TGCAGTGCTAGAGCCTGGAGGGGTGACTATGGCTACACCTTC.

This clonotype was seen only a few times. The rearrangement uses TRBV18 and TRBJ1-1; D gene unclear. This CDR3 is built from 16 residues. V shed 3 bases and J shed 1 base, with 15 bases lying between them. Germline CDR1 and CDR2: KGHSH and LQKENI. This CDR3 is CASSPSSIPGNTEAFF. CDR3 in DNA: TGTGCCAGCTCACCGAGTTCTATCCCGGGGAACACTGAAGCTTTCTTT. The variable domain in full, with the rest retrieved from reference TRBV18 and TRBJ1-1, is NAGVMQNPRHLVRRRGQEARLRCSPMKGHSHVYWYRQLPEEGLKFMVYLQKENIIDESGMPKERFSAEFPKEGPSILRIQQVVRGDSAAYFCASSPSSIPGNTEAFFGQGTRLTVV.

This clonotype was detected many times. The chain joins TRBV2 to TRBJ2-2, with D tentatively TRBD2 (5 bases). The germline V gene encodes CDR1 SNHLY and CDR2 FYNNEI. The CDR3 totals 12 residues. V lost 8 bases and J lost 4, with 8 bases in between. CDR3 sequence reads: CASARGTGELFF. The CDR3 bases are TGTGCCAGCGCTCGGGGCACCGGGGAGCTGTTTTTT.

This chain uses TRBV19 with TRBJ2-2; D possibly corresponds to TRBD2 (5 bases). The CDR3 covers 15 residues. V was trimmed by 6 bases and J by 5 bases, leaving 16 bases between them. The germline CDR1 and CDR2 sequences are LNHDA and SQIVND (reference sequence). CDR3: CASSRGGYLTGELFF. In nucleotides, the CDR3 is TGTGCCAGTAGCAGAGGCGGGTACTTAACCGGGGAGCTGTTTTTT.

This clonotype has ten or more counts. This sequence joins TRBV11-2 and TRBJ1-6; D not resolved. Germline values: CDR1 SGHAT, CDR2 FQNNGV. The CDR3 runs to 17 residues. The ends were cut back, 0 bases at V and 5 bases at J, with 14 bases in the middle. This CDR3 is CASSLEREAFHNSPLHF. DNA for the CDR3: TGTGCCAGCAGCTTAGAGAGGGAGGCCTTTCATAATTCACCCCTCCACTTT.

The table lists this clonotype with many counts. The chain couples TRBV20-1 to TRBJ2-7, with D unresolved. This CDR3 has 13 residues. V lost 6 bases, J lost 1 base, and 13 bases lay in between. Germline V gene lookup returns CDR1 DFQATT and CDR2 SNEGSKA (reference sequence). The CDR3 here is CSATGRASYEQYF. The CDR3 DNA follows: TGCAGTGCCACCGGACGGGCTTCCTACGAGCAGTACTTC.

This clonotype has a count of ten or more. The rearrangement joins TRBV29-1 to TRBJ2-7; perhaps TRBD1 as D (7 bases). CDR1 SQVTM and CDR2 ANQGSEA come from the germline V gene. CDR3 length: 14 amino acids. Trimming shortened V by 4 bases and J by 2 bases, and 15 bases separated the two germline ends. CDR3: CSVGRGTETYEQYF. CDR3 coding DNA: TGCAGCGTTGGACGGGGGACAGAGACCTACGAGCAGTACTTC.

The gene calls are TRBV28 and TRBJ1-3; possible D gene TRBD1, 5 bases. Germline CDR1 MDHEN, CDR2 SYDVKM. V lost 8 bases and J 0 bases, leaving 17 bases between the germline ends. The length of the CDR3 is 16 residues. The DNA of the CDR3 is TGTGCCAGCGTTCCTCCGGGACTGGGCTCTGGAAACACCATATATTTT. Translation: CASVPPGLGSGNTIYF.

The CDR3 DNA reads TGTGCCAGCAGCCAAGGACCGGGCGGAGGTGGGGAGCTGTTTTTT. Translated: CASSQGPGGGGELFF. V is TRBV3-1 and J is TRBJ2-2; possible D gene TRBD2, 5 bases. CDR1 is LGHDT, CDR2 YNNKEL, per germline (reference sequence). The CDR3 loop spans 15 amino acids. V lost 1 base, J lost 8 bases, and 14 bases lay in between.

This clonotype was seen repeatedly, ten times or more. The chain employs TRBV12-3 or TRBV12-4 and TRBJ2-2, with D perhaps matching TRBD2 (5 bases). Trimming stripped 3 bases from V and 3 bases from J, with 5 bases between. CDR3 length: 13 residues. The CDR3 DNA follows: TGTGCCAGCAGTTTGAGGGACACCGGGGAGCTGTTTTTT. It encodes CASSLRDTGELFF.

This clonotype was recorded at least ten times. V and J are TRBV3-1 and TRBJ1-1; possibly TRBD1 for D (5 bases). Germline CDR1 is LGHDT and CDR2 is YNNKEL (reference sequence). Trimming removed 1 base at V and 1 base at J, with 10 bases between. The CDR3 consists of 15 residues. The CDR3, as DNA: TGTGCCAGCAGCCAAGGCTGGCAGGGGAACACTGAAGCTTTCTTT. As protein: CASSQGWQGNTEAFF.

The chain carries TRBV27 and TRBJ1-2, with TRBD1 as a possible D gene (5 bases). The CDR3 is made up of 14 amino acids. Germline lookup yields CDR1 MNHEY and CDR2 SMNVEV (reference sequence). V was trimmed by 5 bases and J by 5 bases, leaving 15 bases between them. The CDR3 coding sequence is TGTGCCAGCAGTACTTTCAGGGAGAGTTATGGCTACACCTTC. Its translation: CASSTFRESYGYTF.

V gene TRBV24-1 combines with J gene TRBJ2-2, with 11 positions matching TRBD1. Trimming removed 2 bases from V and 6 bases from J; junction bases left unmatched: 4. Germline V gene sequence: CDR1 KGHDR, CDR2 SFDVKD. This CDR3 comprises 16 residues. The CDR3, as DNA: TGTGCCACCAGTGATTCCCGGACAGGGGGCCCCGGGGAGCTGTTTTTT. This codes for CATSDSRTGGPGELFF.

The chain carries TRBV7-9 and TRBJ1-1, with a tentative D call TRBD1 (5 bases). Between the trimmed V and J ends, which lost 0 bases and 7 bases, there was a span of 15 bases. CDR3 size: 15 residues. Germline V gene lookup returns CDR1 SEHNR and CDR2 FQNEAQ (reference sequence). CDR3 amino acids: CASSLASGGRSEAFF. In DNA, the CDR3 is TGTGCCAGCAGCTTAGCGAGCGGGGGGAGAAGTGAAGCTTTCTTT.

This clonotype was seen ten or more times. The genes are TRBV7-2 and TRBJ2-2; no clear D gene. V shed 5 bases and J shed 1 base, with 8 bases lying between them. The CDR3 sequence is 14 residues long. Per germline, CDR1 SGHTA and CDR2 FQGNSA. For the CDR3, the DNA is TGTGCCAGCAGCCTAACAATGAACACCGGGGAGCTGTTTTTT. Translating it yields CASSLTMNTGELFF.

V usage is TRBV10-3 and J usage is TRBJ1-6; tentative D call: TRBD1 (6 bases). Germline V lookup: CDR1 ENHRY, CDR2 SYGVKD. This CDR3 comprises 14 residues. Trimming stripped 4 bases from V and 6 bases from J, with 10 bases between. This CDR3 is CAISAGALNSPLHF. CDR3 nucleotide sequence: TGTGCCATCAGTGCGGGGGCTCTTAATTCACCCCTCCACTTT.

This clonotype was seen a few times. The V gene is TRBV2, the J gene TRBJ2-7; the D gene is possibly TRBD2 (5 bases). Looked up from germline, CDR1 is SNHLY and CDR2 is FYNNEI. The CDR3 is made up of 17 amino acids. Trimming took off 8 bases at V and 0 bases at J, with 23 bases between the two ends. Written as DNA, the CDR3 is TGTGCCAGCTCACTTTCCAGCCCGGGGTTTAGCTCCTACGAGCAGTACTTC. Encoded protein: CASSLSSPGFSSYEQYF.